This record concerns one TCR beta chain sequence. Cohort assignment relied on participant-reported clinical history. Cohort 3 recovery required two negative PCRs, clearance, or symptom resolution. The data were obtained in a study of blood T cell repertoires in COVID-19. Study-wide background: From T cells, B-cell-depleted T cells, or PBMCs came the material, which was cDNA or gDNA.

Profiling relied on immunoSEQ multiplex PCR, and the TCRdb table lists in-frame clones only, not all of them. Found here are roughly 170,000 clones, 60% to 80% of them singletons; the top ten hold roughly 17%. Trimming left V 5 bases short and J 1 base short, with 11 bases between. The CDR3 has 15 residues. The clonotype originates from a woman in her forties or fifties who had recovered from COVID-19. The sample consisted of PBMCs or T cells enriched from blood (not recorded which). The rearrangement links TRBV6-7 to TRBJ1-4, with D perhaps matching TRBD1 (6 bases). TRBV6-7 is an ORF for which the function is uncertain. CDR3 loop: CASSREDRTNEKLFF. The CDR3 region has the DNA TGTGCCAGCAGTCGGGAGGACAGAACTAATGAAAAACTGTTTTTT.